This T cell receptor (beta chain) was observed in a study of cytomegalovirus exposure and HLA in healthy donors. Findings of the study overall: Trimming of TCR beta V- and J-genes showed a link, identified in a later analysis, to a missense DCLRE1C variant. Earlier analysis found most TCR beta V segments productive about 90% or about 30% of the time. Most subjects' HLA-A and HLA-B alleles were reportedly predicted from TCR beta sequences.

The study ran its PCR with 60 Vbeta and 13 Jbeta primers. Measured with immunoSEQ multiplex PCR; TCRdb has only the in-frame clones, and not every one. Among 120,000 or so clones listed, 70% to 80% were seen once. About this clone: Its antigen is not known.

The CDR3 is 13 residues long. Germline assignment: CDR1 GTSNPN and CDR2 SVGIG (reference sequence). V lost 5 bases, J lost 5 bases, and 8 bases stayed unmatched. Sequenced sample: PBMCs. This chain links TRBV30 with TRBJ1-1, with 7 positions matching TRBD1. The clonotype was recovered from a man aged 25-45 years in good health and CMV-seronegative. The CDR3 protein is CAWYSGGTTEAFF. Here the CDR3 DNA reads TGTGCCTGGTACTCAGGGGGGACGACTGAAGCTTTCTTT.